This paragraph covers one T cell receptor (beta chain) sequence. The sample comes from a study of CD8+ T cells in alopecia areata. TCR sequencing used cDNA made by reverse transcription of extracted RNA. Measured with immunoSEQ multiplex PCR; TCRdb has only the in-frame clones, and not every one. The sample holds 95,000 to 110,000 clones, 84% seen once. Regarding treatment: oral pan-JAK inhibitor, 5-10 mg twice daily. The length of the CDR3 is 15 residues. After removal of 0 bases from V and 4 bases from J, the junction contained 6 bases not matched to a gene. Germline loops: CDR1 SGHRS, CDR2 YFSETQ. Sample: CD8+ T cells sorted from blood, taken at week 24, from a patient treated with tofacitinib. The chain uses TRBV5-1 and TRBJ2-5; TRBD1 aligns across 7 bases. The receptor was isolated from a human donor with alopecia areata. CDR3: CASSLGQGTVETQYF. The CDR3 nucleotides read TGCGCCAGCAGCTTGGGACAGGGAACGGTAGAGACCCAGTACTTC. Full variable domain (rest looked up from reference TRBV5-1 and TRBJ2-5): KAGVTQTPRYLIKTRGQQVTLSCSPISGHRSVSWYQQTPGQGLQFLFEYFSETQRNKGNFPGRFSGRQFSNSRSEMNVSTLELGDSALYLCASSLGQGTVETQYFGPGTRLLVL.